A selection of T cell receptor beta chains follows, all from one sample in a study of shared clonotypes between healthy human individuals. Libraries were prepared by immunoSEQ multiplex PCR; TCRdb keeps only in-frame clonotypes and omits some of them. The sample has approximately 1.4 million clones, 95% to 99% seen once. Sequencing was performed on naive CD4+ T cells sorted from blood. The receptors here all came from a man aged 25-45 years in good health. The CDR3 runs from the conserved cysteine through the conserved F or W. The D gene is left open where the match is weak. Expanded clones get a size class; other rows say once, few or many, or leave the size out.

>TRBD2|TRBV9|TRBJ2-1|NA
CASSVGLASNFYNEQFF
TGTGCCAGCAGCGTTGGACTAGCGTCGAACTTTTACAATGAGCAGTTCTTC
>TRBD1|TRBV5-4|TRBJ1-4|once
CASSLGGTGEEKLFF
TGTGCCAGCAGCTTGGGGGGGACAGGGGAAGAAAAACTGTTTTTT
>TRBD1|TRBV7-8|TRBJ1-2|NA
CASSKDRVHGYTF
TGTGCCAGCAGCAAGGACAGGGTCCATGGCTACACCTTC
>NA|TRBV9|TRBJ2-7|NA
CASSVGSGRRSSPEQYF
TGTGCCAGCAGCGTAGGTTCAGGAAGGAGGTCCTCTCCCGAGCAGTACTTC
>NA|TRBV4-3|TRBJ2-7|NA
CASSQVWQRAYEQYF
TGCGCCAGCAGCCAAGTGTGGCAGAGAGCCTACGAGCAGTACTTC
>TRBD2|TRBV5-4|TRBJ2-1|NA
CASSLGVGGSYNEQFF
TGTGCCAGCAGCTTGGGAGTGGGGGGGTCTTACAATGAGCAGTTCTTC
>NA|TRBV7-9|TRBJ2-1|NA
CASSLYRNNEQFF
TGTGCCAGCAGCTTATACAGAAACAATGAGCAGTTCTTC
>NA|TRBV4-3|TRBJ2-7|NA
CASSQEGISSYEQYF
TGCGCCAGCAGCCAAGAGGGGATTTCCTCCTACGAGCAGTACTTC
>NA|TRBV7-9|TRBJ2-6|NA
CASSLVSGAGANVLTF
TGTGCCAGCAGTCTGGTGTCGGGAGCCGGGGCCAACGTCCTGACTTTC
>NA|TRBV18|TRBJ2-7|NA
CASSPTSRAYEQYF
TGTGCCAGCTCACCAACGAGTCGGGCCTACGAGCAGTACTTC
>NA|TRBV7-6|TRBJ2-7|NA
CASSLGQGRYEQYF
TGTGCCAGCAGCTTAGGGCAGGGCCGGTACGAGCAGTACTTC
>TRBD2|TRBV30|TRBJ2-1|NA
CAWRGGFAGVKFF
TGTGCCTGGAGGGGGGGTTTTGCGGGAGTGAAGTTCTTC
>NA|TRBV29-1|TRBJ2-4|once
CSVGTPTENIQYF
TGCAGCGTTGGGACACCGACAGAAAACATTCAGTACTTC
>NA|TRBV5-1|TRBJ2-7|NA
CASSLAGSYEQYF
TGCGCCAGCAGCTTGGCCGGGAGCTACGAGCAGTACTTC
>NA|TRBV5-5|TRBJ1-4|NA
CASSLSGANEKLFF
TGTGCCAGCAGCTTATCGGGGGCTAATGAAAAACTGTTTTTT
>TRBD2|TRBV5-4|TRBJ2-7|NA
CASSEGTSGRTYEQYF
TGTGCCAGCTCAGAGGGAACTAGCGGGAGGACCTACGAGCAGTACTTC
>NA|TRBV6-5|TRBJ2-1|NA
CASSYGGADEQFF
TGTGCCAGCAGTTATGGCGGGGCCGATGAGCAGTTCTTC
>TRBD1|TRBV7-2|TRBJ2-7|once
CASSPRPTGGYEQYF
TGTGCCAGCAGCCCTAGACCGACAGGGGGCTACGAGCAGTACTTC
>NA|TRBV19|TRBJ2-7|NA
CASSIVERDYEQYF
TGTGCCAGTAGTATAGTCGAGAGGGATTACGAGCAGTACTTC
>NA|TRBV15|TRBJ2-5|NA
CATSRDLRLDIRETQYF
TGTGCCACCAGCAGAGATCTCCGACTAGACATCCGCGAGACCCAGTACTTC
>NA|TRBV28|TRBJ2-3|NA
CASRKDNTDTQYF
TGTGCCAGCAGAAAGGACAACACAGATACGCAGTATTTT
>NA|TRBV7-2|TRBJ1-2|NA
CASSLQGTNYGYTF
TGTGCCAGCAGCTTACAGGGGACGAACTATGGCTACACCTTC
>NA|TRBV28|TRBJ1-4|once
CASSGGDSNPTNEKLFF
TGTGCCAGCAGTGGCGGGGACTCAAACCCAACTAATGAAAAACTGTTTTTT
>TRBD2|TRBV6-4|TRBJ2-2|once
CASSELAGTGELFF
TGTGCCAGCAGTGAACTAGCGGGAACCGGGGAGCTGTTTTTT
>NA|TRBV28|TRBJ2-7|NA
CASSFWRDYEQYF
TGTGCCAGCAGTTTTTGGCGCGACTACGAGCAGTACTTC
>NA|TRBV9|TRBJ2-3|NA
CASSVGTGSTDTQYF
TGTGCCAGCAGCGTCGGGACTGGAAGCACAGATACGCAGTATTTT
>NA|TRBV28|TRBJ2-5|NA
CASSFRGGNLQETQYF
TGTGCCAGCAGTTTTAGAGGGGGAAATCTTCAAGAGACCCAGTACTTC
>TRBD2|TRBV29-1|TRBJ2-7|NA
CSAGTSGIAYEQYF
TGCAGCGCGGGGACTAGCGGGATTGCGTACGAGCAGTACTTC
>TRBD1|TRBV20-1|TRBJ2-7|NA
CSASPRGRYF
TGCAGTGCTAGCCCCAGGGGGCGATACTTC
>NA|TRBV10-1|TRBJ2-2|NA
CASSLLANTGELFF
TGCGCCAGCAGTCTTTTAGCCAACACCGGGGAGCTGTTTTTT
>NA|TRBV28|TRBJ1-4|NA
CASSFRGTNEKLFF
TGTGCCAGCAGTTTTAGGGGGACTAATGAAAAACTGTTTTTT
>NA|TRBV9|TRBJ2-5|NA
CASSPHGVGDQETQYF
TGTGCCAGCAGCCCCCACGGGGTAGGAGACCAAGAGACCCAGTACTTC
>NA|TRBV5-6|TRBJ2-7|NA
CASSSLGGEEQYF
TGTGCCAGCAGCTCCCTGGGGGGCGAGGAGCAGTACTTC
>NA|TRBV7-3|TRBJ2-2|NA
CASSLNSAGLNTGELFF
TGTGCCAGCAGCTTAAACTCGGCGGGACTCAACACCGGGGAGCTGTTTTTT
>NA|TRBV14|TRBJ2-7|NA
CASSLGYEQYF
TGTGCCAGCAGCCTTGGTTACGAGCAGTACTTC
>NA|TRBV29-1|TRBJ1-1|once
CSVATVMNTEAFF
TGCAGCGTTGCGACGGTAATGAACACTGAAGCTTTCTTT
>NA|TRBV11-3|TRBJ2-3|NA
CASSFGTALDTQYF
TGTGCCAGCAGCTTCGGGACTGCCCTAGATACGCAGTATTTT
>TRBD2|TRBV19|TRBJ2-1|NA
CASSIRASGRAGYNEQFF
TGTGCCAGTAGTATTCGGGCTAGCGGGAGGGCCGGTTACAATGAGCAGTTCTTC
>TRBD2|TRBV11-3|TRBJ2-7|once
CASSLGPAGEYEQYF
TGTGCCAGCAGCTTAGGCCCAGCGGGAGAATACGAGCAGTACTTC
>TRBD1|TRBV5-4|TRBJ2-1|NA
CASSPGTGGHEQFF
TGTGCCAGCAGCCCAGGGACAGGGGGTCATGAGCAGTTCTTC
>NA|TRBV5-1|TRBJ2-2|NA
CASSFSYTGELFF
TGCGCCAGCAGCTTCAGCTACACCGGGGAGCTGTTTTTT
>NA|TRBV18|TRBJ2-4|NA
CASSPLREDIQYF
TGTGCCAGCTCACCACTGCGTGAAGACATTCAGTACTTC
>NA|TRBV10-1|TRBJ2-3|NA
CASSYTLADTQYF
TGCGCCAGCAGTTATACATTGGCAGATACGCAGTATTTT
>NA|TRBV2|TRBJ1-2|NA
CASKGRTEPSYGYTF
TGTGCCAGCAAGGGACGGACAGAGCCATCCTATGGCTACACCTTC
>NA|TRBV6-6|TRBJ2-2|NA
CASNERRAPNTGELFF
TGTGCCAGCAACGAAAGGAGGGCACCGAACACCGGGGAGCTGTTTTTT
>NA|TRBV7-9|TRBJ2-2|NA
CASSYPVLWGGELFF
TGTGCCAGCAGCTATCCAGTCCTGTGGGGCGGGGAGCTGTTTTTT
>NA|TRBV5-4|TRBJ1-1|NA
CASSTTGANTEAFF
TGTGCCAGCAGCACGACAGGCGCGAACACTGAAGCTTTCTTT
>TRBD1|TRBV15|TRBJ2-7|NA
CATSRETDRLEF
TGTGCCACCAGCAGAGAAACGGACAGGCTTGAATTC
>NA|TRBV15|TRBJ2-7|NA
CATSRGSPEQYF
TGTGCCACCAGCAGAGGTTCGCCCGAGCAGTACTTC
>NA|TRBV21-1|TRBJ2-7|NA
CASSTSGPEHEQYF
TGTGCCAGCAGCACAAGCGGACCAGAGCACGAGCAGTACTTC
>NA|TRBV5-1|TRBJ2-5|NA
CASSPTPGAETQYF
TGCGCCAGCAGCCCGACCCCCGGGGCCGAGACCCAGTACTTC
>NA|TRBV18|TRBJ1-5|NA
CASSDRSNQPQHF
TGTGCCAGCTCAGATAGGAGCAATCAGCCCCAGCATTTT
>NA|TRBV28|TRBJ1-1|NA
CASSLYYPPINTEAFF
TGTGCCAGCAGTTTATACTATCCACCAATAAACACTGAAGCTTTCTTT